The present TCR beta chain was sequenced within a study of blood T cell repertoires in COVID-19. Overall study context: From T cells, B-cell-depleted T cells, or PBMCs came the material, which was cDNA or gDNA.

The CDR3 sequence is 13 residues long. Data came from immunoSEQ multiplex PCR; TCRdb stores just in-frame clones and leaves some out. This table holds more than 95,000 clones, about four fifths found once. Sequences were obtained from peripheral blood. The rearrangement links TRBV21-1 to TRBJ1-1. TRBV21-1 corresponds to a pseudogene. This TCR derives from a man between 60 and 75 years old with acute or convalescent COVID-19. CDR3 coding DNA: TGTGCCAGCAGCACCACTAGACGCACTGAAGCTTTCTTT. Its translation is CASSTTRRTEAFF.